A selection of T cell receptor beta chains follows, all from one sample in a study of blood T cell repertoires in COVID-19. Here immunoSEQ multiplex PCR was the method, and the copy in TCRdb shows in-frame clones only, minus some. The sample shows over 200,000 clones, 80% to 90% of them seen only once. Sequencing used PBMCs or T cells enriched from blood (not recorded which). These receptors were obtained from a man aged 18-30 years who had recovered from COVID-19. CDR3s include the opening cysteine and the closing phenylalanine or tryptophan. Fields, in order: clone size, D gene, J gene, V gene, CDR3 DNA, CDR3 protein. The D gene is left open where the match is weak. Size is stated for part of the rows, as once, few or many counts, or as a class when the clone is expanded.

NA	TRBD1	TRBJ1-3	TRBV13	TGTGCCAGCAGCTCCACAGGGGTCTCTGGAAACACCATATATTTT	CASSSTGVSGNTIYF
NA	NA	TRBJ2-1	TRBV7-9	TGTGCCAGCAGTTCTAGCTCCTACAATGAGCAGTTCTTC	CASSSSSYNEQFF
NA	TRBD1	TRBJ1-4	TRBV28	TGTGCCAGCAGATACAGGGGGCGGGGGGAAAAACTGTTTTTT	CASRYRGRGEKLFF
NA	NA	TRBJ2-1	TRBV5-1	TGCGCCAGCAGCGATGCGGACAGTTACTCCTACAATGAGCAGTTCTTC	CASSDADSYSYNEQFF
NA	TRBD1	TRBJ2-7	TRBV5-5	TGTGCCAGCAGTCGACAGGGCCGTTTAGGGGACTACGAGCAGTACTTC	CASSRQGRLGDYEQYF
NA	TRBD1	TRBJ1-6	TRBV18	TGTGCCAGCTCACCAGGGACAGGGGTCGATAATTCACCCCTCCACTTT	CASSPGTGVDNSPLHF
NA	TRBD2	TRBJ2-1	TRBV19	TGTGCCAGTACCATCCACTCGGCCCCTAGCGGGCTCAATGAGCAGTTCTTC	CASTIHSAPSGLNEQFF
NA	TRBD2	TRBJ2-7	TRBV9	TGTGCCAGCAGCCCTTGGAGGGAGGGCCGAGAGCAGTACTTC	CASSPWREGREQYF
once	TRBD1	TRBJ1-2	TRBV12-3/TRBV12-4	TGTGCCAGCACCCTACAGGGGGGTGTCGGCTACACCTTC	CASTLQGGVGYTF
NA	NA	TRBJ1-1	TRBV4-2	TGTGCCAGCAGCCAAGTGCAGGGCTACACTGAAGCTTTCTTT	CASSQVQGYTEAFF
NA	NA	TRBJ1-1	TRBV7-8	TGTGCCAGCAGCTTAGTGGAGGGGAACACTGAAGCTTTCTTT	CASSLVEGNTEAFF